These T cell receptor beta chains were read from a single sample in a study of blood T cell repertoires in COVID-19. Only in-frame clones appear in the TCRdb table, and some are missing; sequencing was by immunoSEQ multiplex PCR. The table shows 450,000 to 500,000 clones, with approximately 85% occurring only once. Sequencing input: peripheral blood. Source of these receptors: a human donor in a cohort sampled during active COVID-19. CDR3s include the opening cysteine and the closing phenylalanine or tryptophan. D genes are given only for firm matches. The listing skips clone size in some rows; elsewhere it reads once, few, many or a size class.

>TRBV5-5|-|-|TRBJ1-2
CASSFPQDIFPNGYTF
TGTGCCAGCAGCTTTCCCCAAGACATTTTCCCGAATGGCTACACCTTC
>TRBV11-2|-|-|TRBJ1-1
CASSLDNGGAHAFF
TGTGCCAGCAGCTTAGATAATGGGGGGGCTCACGCTTTCTTT
>TRBV27|-|-|TRBJ2-4
CASSLGPTNIQYF
TGTGCCAGCAGTTTAGGCCCCACAAACATTCAGTACTTC
>TRBV10-3|-|-|TRBJ1-3
CAIKARERGSGNTIYF
TGTGCCATCAAGGCGCGGGAGAGAGGGTCTGGAAACACCATATATTTT
>TRBV27|-|TRBD1|TRBJ1-1
CASSPRQGMNTEAFF
TGTGCCAGCAGTCCCCGACAGGGGATGAACACTGAAGCTTTCTTT
>TRBV28|-|-|TRBJ2-7
CASSLSGGLGYEQYF
TGTGCCAGCAGTTTATCGGGGGGCCTCGGCTACGAGCAGTACTTC
>TRBV3-1/TRBV3-2|-|-|TRBJ2-1
CASSPTRGSYNEQFF
TGTGCCAGCAGCCCGACTAGGGGATCCTACAATGAGCAGTTCTTC
>TRBV7-3|few|-|TRBJ1-5
CASSLINGQPQHF
TGTGCCAGCAGCTTAATCAACGGTCAGCCCCAGCATTTT
>TRBV19|-|-|TRBJ1-1
CASQGSYTEAFF
TGTGCCAGCCAGGGCAGTTACACTGAAGCTTTCTTT
>TRBV19|-|TRBD2|TRBJ2-1
CASSPLLSGRGYEQFF
TGTGCCAGTAGCCCTCTCCTTAGCGGGAGAGGTTATGAGCAGTTCTTC
>TRBV5-4|-|TRBD2|TRBJ2-7
CASSPASQGGAYEQYF
TGTGCCAGCAGCCCAGCGTCCCAGGGAGGGGCCTACGAGCAGTACTTC
>TRBV19|once|TRBD2|TRBJ2-7
CASSTTGLAALRQYF
TGTGCCAGTAGCACAACGGGACTAGCGGCCCTACGGCAGTACTTC
>TRBV28|-|TRBD1|TRBJ1-1
CASSLTGGGGVTEAFF
TGTGCCAGCAGTTTGACAGGGGGCGGTGGTGTCACTGAAGCTTTCTTT
>TRBV10-3|-|-|TRBJ1-6
CAIRIREDSPLHF
TGTGCCATCAGGATCAGGGAAGATTCACCCCTCCACTTT
>TRBV28|-|-|TRBJ1-1
CASSSVGAQNTEAFF
TGTGCCAGCAGCTCTGTAGGGGCGCAGAACACTGAAGCTTTCTTT
>TRBV28|-|-|TRBJ2-1
CASSFLGGPREQFF
TGTGCCAGCAGTTTCCTCGGGGGGCCCCGCGAGCAGTTCTTC
>TRBV6-5|-|TRBD1|TRBJ1-5
CASSSGQGDNQPQHF
TGTGCCAGCAGTTCGGGACAGGGGGACAATCAGCCCCAGCATTTT
>TRBV28|-|-|TRBJ1-3
CASSSASSGNTIYF
TGTGCCAGCAGTTCAGCTAGCTCTGGAAACACCATATATTTT
>TRBV5-4|-|-|TRBJ2-3
CASSVRVGGTDTQYF
TGTGCCAGCAGCGTGAGGGTGGGAGGCACAGATACGCAGTATTTT
>TRBV7-2|-|TRBD1|TRBJ2-7
CASSFRPTGVYEQYF
TGTGCCAGCAGTTTCCGCCCCACAGGGGTCTACGAGCAGTACTTC
>TRBV4-1|-|TRBD1|TRBJ1-2
CASSHGTGGGIYGYTF
TGCGCCAGCAGCCATGGGACAGGGGGCGGAATCTATGGCTACACCTTC
>TRBV5-4|-|TRBD2|TRBJ2-7
CATGTSGTYEQYF
TGTGCCACCGGGACTAGCGGAACCTACGAGCAGTACTTC
>TRBV11-2|-|-|TRBJ2-2
CASSEVAGELFF
TGTGCCAGCAGCGAGGTCGCAGGGGAGCTGTTTTTT
>TRBV12-3/TRBV12-4|-|TRBD2|TRBJ2-1
CASSQTSGGEQFF
TGTGCCAGCAGCCAGACTAGCGGAGGCGAGCAGTTCTTC
>TRBV5-1|-|TRBD2|TRBJ2-1
CASSWTSGGENEQFF
TGCGCCAGCAGTTGGACTAGCGGGGGGGAAAATGAGCAGTTCTTC
>TRBV6-5|once|-|TRBJ1-2
CASSYSRRGDTYGYTF
TGTGCCAGCAGTTACTCGAGGCGGGGGGACACCTATGGCTACACCTTC
>TRBV7-2|-|TRBD1|TRBJ1-5
CASSPLRDRSAPQHF
TGTGCCAGCAGCCCCCTCCGGGACAGATCAGCGCCCCAGCATTTT
>TRBV7-3|-|-|TRBJ1-2
CASSQVSGGGYTF
TGTGCCAGCAGCCAAGTTTCCGGAGGGGGCTACACCTTC
>TRBV6-4|-|-|TRBJ2-6
CASSPTGAGANVLTF
TGTGCCAGCAGTCCCACGGGGGCTGGGGCCAACGTCCTGACTTTC
>TRBV7-8|-|-|TRBJ1-2
CASSPGDKGYTF
TGTGCCAGCAGCCCCGGGGACAAGGGCTACACCTTC
>TRBV19|-|-|TRBJ1-2
CASATPGRGLFDGYTF
TGTGCCAGTGCTACCCCCGGCCGGGGTCTCTTTGACGGCTACACCTTC